The 27 T cell receptor beta chains in this list originate from one sample, sequenced in a study of graft-versus-host responses after intestinal transplantation. The protocol was immunoSEQ multiplex PCR, while the TCRdb copy is restricted to in-frame clones and leaves out a portion. This sample has over 80,000 clones; 91% occur once, and the top ten carry 0.18%. No antigen is known for these receptors. The sequences come from unstimulated CD4+ T cells sorted from spleen or lymph node cells, collected before transplant. The receptors derive from a human donor who was the organ donor for an intestinal transplant.

V is TRBV30 and J is TRBJ2-1; 13 positions agree with TRBD2. Germline CDR1 reads GTSNPN; CDR2 reads SVGIG (reference sequence). The V gene end was trimmed by 0 bases and the J gene end by 6 bases; junction bases not matched to a gene: 11. This CDR3 is built from 18 residues. In DNA, the CDR3 is TGTGCCTGGAGTGTACTATTTGGTCGACTAGCGGGGGGCAATGAGCAGTTCTTC. As protein: CAWSVLFGRLAGGNEQFF.

This chain joins TRBV7-2 and TRBJ2-5; no firm D call. Germline CDR1 SGHTA, CDR2 FQGNSA. The CDR3 is 12 residues long. Trimming left V 0 bases short and J 7 bases short, with 6 bases between. CDR3 in amino acids: CASSLARVTQYF. Here the CDR3 DNA reads TGTGCCAGCAGCTTAGCACGGGTGACCCAGTACTTC.

The chain is built from TRBV4-3 and TRBJ1-4; a possible D gene is TRBD1 (6 bases). V gave up 0 bases and J gave up 10 bases, with 12 bases separating them. Germline values: CDR1 LGHNA, CDR2 YSLEER. The CDR3 loop spans 14 amino acids. The DNA of the CDR3 is TGCGCCAGCAGCCAAGAAGAAGCGACAGGAAAACTGTTTTTT. It yields the protein CASSQEEATGKLFF.

V is TRBV12-5 and J is TRBJ1-2; D gene uncertain. This CDR3 has 15 residues. Germline CDR1 is LGHNT and CDR2 is FRNRAP. V shed 0 bases and J shed 4 bases, with 12 bases lying between them. The CDR3: CASGLVQFLGYGYTF. As DNA, the CDR3 is TGTGCTAGTGGTTTGGTACAGTTTTTGGGCTATGGCTACACCTTC.

The genes are TRBV19 and TRBJ2-7; tentatively, D is TRBD2 (5 bases). CDR1 LNHDA and CDR2 SQIVND come from the germline V gene (reference sequence). CDR3 size: 12 residues. V lost 8 bases and J lost 2, with 10 bases in between. The CDR3 region has the DNA TGTGCCAGTCGGGGATCTACCTACGAGCAGTACTTC. Encoded protein: CASRGSTYEQYF. Together with reference TRBV19 and TRBJ2-7, the CDR3 gives the full variable domain: DGGITQSPKYLFRKEGQNVTLSCEQNLNHDAMYWYRQDPGQGLRLIYYSQIVNDFQKGDIAEGYSVSREKKESFPLTVTSAQKNPTAFYLCASRGSTYEQYFGPGTRLTVT.

This sequence joins TRBV5-6 and TRBJ1-6; TRBD1 might be the D (5 bases). There are 16 residues in the CDR3. Germline-derived CDR1 and CDR2 are SGHDT and YYEEEE. The V end lost 1 base, the J end lost 7 bases, and 15 bases lay between the germline ends. The CDR3 region has the DNA TGTGCCAGCAGCTTGATGGGGGGGAAGGGCAATTCACCCCTCCACTTT. Its protein product is CASSLMGGKGNSPLHF. Combining the CDR3 with reference TRBV5-6 and TRBJ1-6 gives the whole variable domain DAGVTQSPTHLIKTRGQQVTLRCSPKSGHDTVSWYQQALGQGPQFIFQYYEEEERQRGNFPDRFSGHQFPNYSSELNVNALLLGDSALYLCASSLMGGKGNSPLHFGNGTRLTVT.

The rearrangement joins TRBV7-9 to TRBJ1-1; 8 bases are a match to TRBD1. The CDR3 consists of 14 residues. The germline CDR1 and CDR2 sequences are SEHNR and FQNEAQ (reference sequence). With 5 bases clipped from V and 5 bases from J, the junction kept 7 bases outside the gene matches. For the CDR3, the DNA is TGTGCCAGCAGCATCCAGGGGGCTGGTACTGAAGCTTTCTTT. Translated, it gives CASSIQGAGTEAFF.

The chain couples TRBV27 to TRBJ2-3; 10 nucleotides agree with TRBD2. V lost 9 bases, J lost 1 base, and 7 bases stayed unmatched. The germline CDR1 and CDR2 sequences are MNHEY and SMNVEV (reference sequence). The CDR3 runs 15 residues. CDR3 DNA sequence: TGTGCCAGTTATCCCCTAGCGGGGGGCACAGATACGCAGTATTTT. The encoded protein is CASYPLAGGTDTQYF.

This chain links TRBV14 with TRBJ1-4; the D is unclear. Germline loops: CDR1 SGHDN, CDR2 FVKESK. The germline V and J ends were trimmed by 1 base and 3 bases, with 12 bases remaining between them. CDR3 length: 16 amino acids. The CDR3 sequence: CASSQVLTGANEKLFF. CDR3 bases: TGTGCCAGCAGCCAAGTCCTTACCGGGGCTAATGAAAAACTGTTTTTT.

This chain links TRBV7-9 with TRBJ2-7; 7 bases are shared with TRBD1. The germline gives CDR1 SEHNR, CDR2 FQNEAQ (reference sequence). After removal of 4 bases from V and 6 bases from J, the junction contained 9 bases not matched to a gene. The CDR3 contains 14 residues. CDR3 amino acids: CASSSRGFRFEQYF. CDR3 DNA: TGTGCCAGCAGCTCCAGGGGGTTCCGATTCGAGCAGTACTTC.

The chain couples TRBV21-1 to TRBJ2-2; the tabulated D call, TRBD2, remains unverified against the DNA. TRBV21-1 is shown as a pseudogene. This CDR3 has 16 residues. The CDR3 region is CASSKSIAGGTGELFF. The CDR3 DNA reads TGTGCCAGCAGCAAGTCGATAGCGGGGGGCACCGGGGAGCTGTTTTTT.

The chain links TRBV7-6 to TRBJ2-7, with D tentatively TRBD1 (5 bases). The V and J ends lost 2 bases and 0 bases respectively, with 8 bases between them. Looked up from germline, CDR1 is SGHVS and CDR2 is FNYEAQ. The CDR3 spans 14 residues. CDR3 in DNA: TGTGCCAGCAGCTTACTGACAGCCTCCTACGAGCAGTACTTC. It specifies CASSLLTASYEQYF.

The V gene is TRBV19, the J gene TRBJ2-5, with 10 bases that match TRBD1. J lost 5 bases, V lost 0 bases, and 9 bases had no gene match. The CDR3 spans 17 residues. CDR1 is LNHDA, CDR2 SQIVND, per germline (reference sequence). The CDR3 DNA is TGTGCCAGTAGTATAGATCTAGACAGGGGGCTATTGGAGACCCAGTACTTC. Its protein is CASSIDLDRGLLETQYF.

The chain uses TRBV5-5 and TRBJ1-5; D may be TRBD1 (6 bases). The CDR3 sequence is 15 residues long. Germline lookup yields CDR1 SGHKS and CDR2 YYEKEE (reference sequence). V gave up 0 bases and J gave up 1 base, with 8 bases separating them. CDR3 DNA: TGTGCCAGCAGCTTGGGACAGGTCAGCAATCAGCCCCAGCATTTT. Residues: CASSLGQVSNQPQHF.

The chain carries TRBV5-4 and TRBJ2-5, with 7 bases that match TRBD2. Germline V gene lookup returns CDR1 SGHNT and CDR2 YYREEE (reference sequence). The CDR3 has 16 residues. V was pared by 0 bases and J by 2 bases, with 7 bases of the junction left unmatched. CDR3 protein: CASSLGGRGRQETQYF. The CDR3 coding sequence is TGTGCCAGCAGCTTGGGAGGGCGGGGGAGACAAGAGACCCAGTACTTC.

This clone was seen a single time. The V call is TRBV11-2, the J call TRBJ2-7; 7 bases match TRBD1. The ends lost 8 bases at V and 1 base at J; junction bases unmatched: 5. Germline lookup yields CDR1 SGHAT and CDR2 FQNNGV. CDR3 size: 13 residues. The CDR3 spells CASLVTGSYEQYF. The CDR3 DNA reads as TGTGCCAGCTTGGTGACAGGGTCCTACGAGCAGTACTTC.

The CDR3 is CASSVRAPLVGQPNSPLHF. In DNA, the CDR3 is TGTGCCAGCAGCGTTAGGGCGCCTCTGGTGGGACAACCTAATTCACCCCTCCACTTT. The gene calls are TRBV13 and TRBJ1-6; D is perhaps TRBD1 (6 bases). This CDR3 contains 19 residues. Trimming took off 5 bases at V and 6 bases at J, with 26 bases between the two ends. Germline V CDR1 and CDR2: PRHDT, FYEKMQ (reference sequence).

This rearrangement joins TRBV4-1 to TRBJ2-1; TRBD1 agrees at 9 bases. The CDR3 spans 16 residues. From germline, CDR1 is MGHRA and CDR2 YSYEKL. The J segment lost 5 bases and the V segment lost 5 bases, leaving 10 bases of the junction unmatched. The CDR3: CASSTRPGQGNNEQFF. CDR3 bases: TGCGCCAGCAGCACCCGCCCGGGACAGGGAAACAATGAGCAGTTCTTC.

V is TRBV23-1 and J is TRBJ2-2; 7 bases fit TRBD1. TRBV23-1 belongs to the ORF category, with a function that is uncertain. V was pared by 0 bases and J by 6 bases, with 10 bases of the junction left unmatched. The CDR3 sequence is 17 residues long. The CDR3 nucleotides are TGCGCCAGCAGTCAATCGGTCGTCGACAGGGTTCCCGGGGAGCTGTTTTTT. This codes for CASSQSVVDRVPGELFF.

J is TRBJ2-3 and V is TRBV30; 7 nucleotides match TRBD2. The germline CDR1 and CDR2 sequences are GTSNPN and SVGIG (reference sequence). V lost 0 bases, J lost 2 bases, and 2 bases stayed unmatched. The CDR3 covers 14 residues. The CDR3: CAWSVRGVTDTQYF. The CDR3, as DNA: TGTGCCTGGAGTGTACGGGGGGTCACAGATACGCAGTATTTT.

The chain is built from TRBV29-1 and TRBJ2-3; TRBD2 agrees at 10 bases. After removal of 8 bases from V and 4 bases from J, the junction contained 12 bases not matched to a gene. The CDR3 totals 15 residues. In germline, CDR1 is SQVTM, CDR2 ANQGSEA. The CDR3 region is CSTNQPGTSADTQYF. Here the CDR3 DNA reads TGCAGCACCAATCAACCCGGGACTAGCGCAGATACGCAGTATTTT.

The gene calls are TRBV18 and TRBJ2-2, with 7 bases matching TRBD2. The V gene's germline CDR1 is KGHSH and CDR2 LQKENI. V dropped 1 base and J dropped 3; count of bases not matched to a gene: 5. CDR3 size: 16 residues. CDR3 sequence (DNA): TGTGCCAGCTCACCACAACCGGGGAGGGACACCGGGGAGCTGTTTTTT. As protein: CASSPQPGRDTGELFF.

As regards this clone: At one of its ends the junction is not consistent with the germline gene, which may arise from a read error. The chain combines TRBV28 with TRBJ2-7, with 7 bases that match TRBD1. Per the germline V gene, CDR1 is MDHEN and CDR2 is SYDVKM. CDR3 size: 14 residues. CDR3 in amino acids: CANSRYRGTYEQYF. The CDR3, as DNA: TGTGCCAACAGTCGTTACAGGGGAACCTACGAGCAGTACTTC.

This clone was observed once. The chain links TRBV5-1 to TRBJ1-2; D is perhaps TRBD1 (5 bases). The CDR3 covers 15 residues. The germline V and J ends were trimmed by 1 base and 4 bases, with 14 bases remaining between them. CDR1 and CDR2 (germline): SGHRS, YFSETQ. In DNA, the CDR3 is TGCGCCAGCAGCTTGACTCTGGACACCCTCTATGGCTACACCTTC. Encoded protein: CASSLTLDTLYGYTF.

This chain uses TRBV5-4 with TRBJ1-2; D remains ambiguous. This CDR3 has 16 residues. Trimming shortened V by 1 base and J by 0 bases, and 13 bases separated the two germline ends. Germline V gene data show CDR1 as SGHNT and CDR2 as YYREEE (reference sequence). CDR3 bases: TGTGCCAGCAGCTTGATAGTTACCGGAGCTAACTATGGCTACACCTTC. It encodes CASSLIVTGANYGYTF.

V is TRBV5-4 and J is TRBJ2-3; 10 nucleotides line up with TRBD2. Per germline, CDR1 SGHNT and CDR2 YYREEE (reference sequence). V dropped 4 bases and J dropped 3; count of bases not matched to a gene: 8. CDR3 length: 16 residues. The CDR3: CASSAGLARSTDTQYF. The CDR3 bases are TGTGCCAGCAGCGCGGGACTAGCGAGGTCGACAGATACGCAGTATTTT.

This rearrangement joins TRBV4-3 to TRBJ1-5; D not certain. V lost 0 bases and J 5 bases, leaving 8 bases between the germline ends. Per the germline V gene, CDR1 is LGHNA and CDR2 is YSLEER. This CDR3 is 14 amino acids long. CDR3 DNA: TGCGCCAGCAGCCAAGATCGGAGGGATCAGCCCCAGCATTTT. Translating gives CASSQDRRDQPQHF.